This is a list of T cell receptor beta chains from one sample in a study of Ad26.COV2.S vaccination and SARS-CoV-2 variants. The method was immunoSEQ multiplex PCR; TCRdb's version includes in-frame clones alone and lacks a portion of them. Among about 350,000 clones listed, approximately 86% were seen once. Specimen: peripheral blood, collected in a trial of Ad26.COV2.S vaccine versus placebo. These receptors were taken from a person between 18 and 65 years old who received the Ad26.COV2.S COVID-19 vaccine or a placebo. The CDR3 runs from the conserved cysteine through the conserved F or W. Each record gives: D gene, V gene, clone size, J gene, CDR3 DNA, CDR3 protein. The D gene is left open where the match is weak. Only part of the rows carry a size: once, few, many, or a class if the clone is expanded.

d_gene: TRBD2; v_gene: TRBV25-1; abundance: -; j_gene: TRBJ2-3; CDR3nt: TGTGCCAGCAGTGAAATTGGTAGCGGGAGCCCAGATACGCAGTATTTT; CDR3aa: CASSEIGSGSPDTQYF
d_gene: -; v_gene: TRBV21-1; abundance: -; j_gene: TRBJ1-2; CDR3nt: TGTGCCAGCAGCAAAGATCAGCCTCGTAGGAGCTACACCTTC; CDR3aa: CASSKDQPRRSYTF
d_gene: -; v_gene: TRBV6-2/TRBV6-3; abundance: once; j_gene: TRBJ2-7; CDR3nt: TGTGCCAGCAGTTACTCGCGAGGGAGGCCCTCCTACGAGCAGTACTTC; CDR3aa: CASSYSRGRPSYEQYF
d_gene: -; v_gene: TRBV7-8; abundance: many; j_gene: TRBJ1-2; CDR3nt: TGTGCCAGCAGCTTAGCGCCGGATCTGTCCTTCTATGGCTACACCTTC; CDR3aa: CASSLAPDLSFYGYTF
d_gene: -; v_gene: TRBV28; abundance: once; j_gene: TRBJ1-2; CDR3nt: TGTGCCAGCAGTACTACAGCCCCCAGGTATGGCTACACCTTC; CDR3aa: CASSTTAPRYGYTF
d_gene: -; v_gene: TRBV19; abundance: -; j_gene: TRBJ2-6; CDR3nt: TGTGCCAGTCAGGGACCTCGAAGGGCTGCTGGGGCCAACGTCCTGACTTTC; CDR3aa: CASQGPRRAAGANVLTF
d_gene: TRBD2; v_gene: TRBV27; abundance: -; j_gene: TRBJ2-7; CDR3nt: TGTGCCAGCAGTGGCACCGGGACTAGCGGCGAGCAGTACTTC; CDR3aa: CASSGTGTSGEQYF
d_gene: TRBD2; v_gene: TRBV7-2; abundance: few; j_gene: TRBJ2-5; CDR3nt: TGTGCCAGCAGCCCCCAACTAGCGCGAAGACAAGAGACCCAGTACTTC; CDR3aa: CASSPQLARRQETQYF
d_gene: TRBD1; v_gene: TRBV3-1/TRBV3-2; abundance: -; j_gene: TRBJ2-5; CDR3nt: TGTGCCAGCAGTCCCGGGACAGGGGGGGAGACCCAGTACTTC; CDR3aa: CASSPGTGGETQYF
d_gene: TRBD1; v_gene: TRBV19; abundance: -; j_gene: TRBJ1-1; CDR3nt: TGTGCCAGTCACGATCAGGGGGGCGCTGAAGCTTTCTTT; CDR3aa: CASHDQGGAEAFF
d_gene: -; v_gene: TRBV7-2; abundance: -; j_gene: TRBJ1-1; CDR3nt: TGTGCCAGCAGCTTCGAGGGGCCAAACACTGAAGCTTTCTTT; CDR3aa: CASSFEGPNTEAFF
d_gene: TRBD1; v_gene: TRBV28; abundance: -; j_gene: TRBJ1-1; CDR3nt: TGTGCCAGCATAGGGGGCACCGAAGCTTTCTTT; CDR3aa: CASIGGTEAFF
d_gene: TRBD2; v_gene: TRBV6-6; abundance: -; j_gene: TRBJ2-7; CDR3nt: TGTGCCAGCAGAAGAACCCCCACTAGCGGGTACGAGCAGTACTTC; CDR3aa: CASRRTPTSGYEQYF
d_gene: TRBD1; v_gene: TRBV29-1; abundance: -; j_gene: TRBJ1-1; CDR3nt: TGCAGCGTTGGGGACAGCAAGTACACTGAAGCTTTCTTT; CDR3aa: CSVGDSKYTEAFF
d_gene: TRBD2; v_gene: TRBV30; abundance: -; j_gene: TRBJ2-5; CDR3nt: TGTGCCTGGGACGGGGCGGGAGTCCGAGAGACCCAGTACTTC; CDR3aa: CAWDGAGVRETQYF
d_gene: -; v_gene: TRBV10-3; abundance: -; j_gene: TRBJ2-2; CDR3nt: TGTGCCATCAGTGAGGGGCCAGCTCAGAACACCGGGGAGCTGTTTTTT; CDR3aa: CAISEGPAQNTGELFF
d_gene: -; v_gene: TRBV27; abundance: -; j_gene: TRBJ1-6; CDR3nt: TGTGCCAGCAGTTTTTGGGGGTCCTCCTATAATTCACCCCTCCACTTT; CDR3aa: CASSFWGSSYNSPLHF
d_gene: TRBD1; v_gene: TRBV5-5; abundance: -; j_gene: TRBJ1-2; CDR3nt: TGTGCCAGCAGCTTGGACAGGGGTTTAATCGATGGCTACACCTTC; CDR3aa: CASSLDRGLIDGYTF
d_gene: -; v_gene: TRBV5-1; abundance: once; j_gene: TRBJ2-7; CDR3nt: TGCGCCACCAAGACAGCAACGGGCTCCTACGAGCAGTACTTC; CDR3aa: CATKTATGSYEQYF
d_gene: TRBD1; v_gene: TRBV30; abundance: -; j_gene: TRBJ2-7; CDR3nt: TGTGCCTGGAGGACAGGGTCCTACGAGCAGTACTTC; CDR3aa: CAWRTGSYEQYF